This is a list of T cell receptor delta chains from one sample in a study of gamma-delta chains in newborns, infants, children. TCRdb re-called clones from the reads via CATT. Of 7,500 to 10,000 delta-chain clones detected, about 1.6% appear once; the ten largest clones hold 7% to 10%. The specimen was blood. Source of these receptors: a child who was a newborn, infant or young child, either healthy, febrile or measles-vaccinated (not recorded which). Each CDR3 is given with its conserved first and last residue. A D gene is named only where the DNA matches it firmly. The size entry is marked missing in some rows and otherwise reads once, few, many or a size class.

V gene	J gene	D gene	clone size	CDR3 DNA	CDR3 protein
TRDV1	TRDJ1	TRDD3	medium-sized	TGTGCTCTTGGGGAACGGGCCTCCCTACGCACTGGGGGATACGTAACCGATAAACTCATCTTT	CALGERASLRTGGYVTDKLIF
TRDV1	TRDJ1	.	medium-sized	TGTGCTCTTGGGAATTCCCCTTCCTTCCTCGCCACTGGGGGCCGTAGGGGCGATAAACTCATCTTT	CALGNSPSFLATGGRRGDKLIF
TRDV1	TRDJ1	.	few	TGTGCTCTTGGGGAAATCTCAAAACCCCCGCCGGGTGGTAGCCCCTACACCGATAAACTCATCTTT	CALGEISKPPPGGSPYTDKLIF
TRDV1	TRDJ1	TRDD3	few	TGTGCTCTTGGTCCCTTTGCAAACTGGGGGATACGACCGTACACCGATAAACCCATCTTT	CALGPFANWGIRPYTDKPIF
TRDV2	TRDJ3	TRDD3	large	TGTGCCTGTGACACCGTTGGGGGACCCTGGGACACCCGACAGATGTTTTTC	CACDTVGGPWDTRQMFF
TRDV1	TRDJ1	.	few	TGTGCTCTTGGGGAGGGTAGTAAGACACCTAAGTCACCCTTGGGCGATAAACTCATCTTT	CALGEGSKTPKSPLGDKLIF
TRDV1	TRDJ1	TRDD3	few	TGTGCTCTTGGGGGCCGCCTTTCCCCTGTACTGGGGGATACTCGGGGTGGCGTTTCGTACACCGATAAACTCATCTTT	CALGGRLSPVLGDTRGGVSYTDKLIF
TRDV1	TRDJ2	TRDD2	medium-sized	TGTGCTCTTGGGGAACGGGGCCTTCCTAGGGGGTTGGGGGTTACCCTGATAGCACAACTCTTCTTT	CALGERGLPRGLGVTLIAQLFF
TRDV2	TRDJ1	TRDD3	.	TGTGCCTGTGACACCGTGAGACTGGGGATACTCGGTTACACCGATAAACTCATCTTT	CACDTVRLGILGYTDKLIF
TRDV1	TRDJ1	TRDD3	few	TGTGCTCTTGGGGAACTACGTGTACTGGGGGATATCTCCGATAAACTCATCTTT	CALGELRVLGDISDKLIF
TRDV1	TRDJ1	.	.	TGTGCTCTTGGGGAACTATCCTCCCCTACGATACTAGGGGATGATAAACTCATCTTT	CALGELSSPTILGDDKLIF
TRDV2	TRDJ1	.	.	TGTGCCTGTGACACCGGCTGGGGAAGAGGCGAGAAACTCATCTTT	CACDTGWGRGEKLIF
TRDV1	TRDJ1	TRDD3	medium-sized	TGTGCTCTTGGGGAACTAAATACCGGGGGATACGAGGATAAACTCATCTTT	CALGELNTGGYEDKLIF
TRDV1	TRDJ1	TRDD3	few	TGTGCTCTTGGGGGCCTCCTCTCCTCACATAGGGGGGATACGCGATTTTACACCGATAAACTCATCTTT	CALGGLLSSHRGDTRFYTDKLIF
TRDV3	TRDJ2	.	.	TGTGCCTTCTCCACCAGAGCTGGGCGAGTGACAGCACAACTCTTCTTT	CAFSTRAGRVTAQLFF
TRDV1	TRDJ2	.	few	TGTGCTCTATATCCCGTATACGGCCTGTGTTTGACAGCTCAACTCTTCTTT	CALYPVYGLCLTAQLFF
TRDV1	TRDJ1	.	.	TGTGCTCTTGGGGGCCCCGGGGTTTGGGCCGATAAACTCATCTTT	CALGGPGVWADKLIF
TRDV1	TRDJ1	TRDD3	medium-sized	TGTGCTCTTGGGGAACTCATAGTGGATGGCCTTCTCATTACTGGGGGATATAAACTCATCTTT	CALGELIVDGLLITGGYKLIF
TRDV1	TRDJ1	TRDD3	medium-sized	TGTGCTCTTGGGGAAAAGAAGGCTTACTGGGGGATGAACACCGATAAACTCATCTTT	CALGEKKAYWGMNTDKLIF
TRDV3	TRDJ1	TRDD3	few	TGTGCCTTTCCCTGGGGTGGGGGATACCCCCTGTACACCGATAAACTCATCTTT	CAFPWGGGYPLYTDKLIF
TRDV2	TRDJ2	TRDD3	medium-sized	TGTGCCTGTGACACCGTGGGGGATACTTTGACAGCACAACTCTTCTTT	CACDTVGDTLTAQLFF
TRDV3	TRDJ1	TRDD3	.	TGTGCCCATAGGGGTACTGGGGGATTCGAGTCCGATAAACTCATCTTT	CAHRGTGGFESDKLIF
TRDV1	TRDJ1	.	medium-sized	TGTGCTCTTGGGGAACCTTTCCCGTTCTGGGTACGGGACAAGTACACCGATAAACTCATCTTT	CALGEPFPFWVRDKYTDKLIF
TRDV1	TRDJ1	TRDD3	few	TGTGCTCTTGGGGAACTCTACTCCCCTACGTACTGGGGGTCTTACACCGATAAACTCATCTTT	CALGELYSPTYWGSYTDKLIF
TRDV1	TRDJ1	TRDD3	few	TGTGCTCTTGGGGAACTCCCTTACTGGGGGATAAGCAAGGGGGCTGCTTGGGATAAACTCATCTTT	CALGELPYWGISKGAAWDKLIF
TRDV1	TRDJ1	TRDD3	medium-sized	TGTGCTCTTGGGGAACTAGAATCGTGTGATGGGGGAGACGCCTACGGTAAACTCATCTTT	CALGELESCDGGDAYGKLIF
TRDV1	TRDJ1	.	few	TGTGCTCTTGGGGAACTGCCAAAGACTGGGAGTGGGAAGTACACCGATAAACTCATCTTT	CALGELPKTGSGKYTDKLIF
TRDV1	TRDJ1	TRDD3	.	TGTGCTCTTGCCACTCTGGGGGATCACCCACAGTACACCGATAAACTCATCTTT	CALATLGDHPQYTDKLIF
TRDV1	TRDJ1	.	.	TGTGCTCTTGGGGTCAACCTTTTCAAGACTGGGAGATACCTCTCCCCGTACACCGATAAACTCATCTTT	CALGVNLFKTGRYLSPYTDKLIF
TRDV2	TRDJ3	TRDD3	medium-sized	TGTGCCTGTGACCCGGTACTGGGGGATACGACCTCCTGGGACACCCGACAGATGTTTTTC	CACDPVLGDTTSWDTRQMFF
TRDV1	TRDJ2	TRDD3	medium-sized	TGTGCTCTTGGGGAACCGATGGGCAAAACTGGGGGATCAGAGGTTTTGACAGCACAACTCTTCTTT	CALGEPMGKTGGSEVLTAQLFF
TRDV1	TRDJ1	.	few	TGTGCTCTTGGGGAAGGGTACACCGATAAACTCATCTTC	CALGEGYTDKLIF
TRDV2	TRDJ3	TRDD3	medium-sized	TGTGCCTGTGACAAAATACTGGGGGATAGCTCCTGGGACACCCGACAGATGTTTTTC	CACDKILGDSSWDTRQMFF
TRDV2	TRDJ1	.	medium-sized	TGTGCCTGTGACACCGTGGGGTACACCGATAAACTCATCTTT	CACDTVGYTDKLIF
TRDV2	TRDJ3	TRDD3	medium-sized	TGTGCCTGTGATCCCGTACTGGGGGAGAGCTCCTGGGACACCCGACAGATGTTTTTC	CACDPVLGESSWDTRQMFF
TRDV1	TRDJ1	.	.	TGTGCTCTTGGGGAGAGTGAGGCATTCCTATTAAACGGGGATAGTCAGTACACCGATAAACTCATCTTT	CALGESEAFLLNGDSQYTDKLIF
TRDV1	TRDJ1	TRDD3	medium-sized	TGTGCTCTTGGGGGCACCCTGTACTGGGGGATACCACACACCGATAAACTCATCTTT	CALGGTLYWGIPHTDKLIF
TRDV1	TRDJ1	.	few	TGTGCTCTTGGGGAGCGCGAGCATTCCTACACGGGGGATACCGATAAACTCATCTTT	CALGEREHSYTGDTDKLIF
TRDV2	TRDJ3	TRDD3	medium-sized	TGTGCCTGTGACACCTTACTGGGGGATAGGAGGATACCCTGGGACACCCGACAGATGTTTTTC	CACDTLLGDRRIPWDTRQMFF
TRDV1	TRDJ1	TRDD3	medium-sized	TGTGCTCTTGGGGAACTGGGCACTGGGGGATTAGGATACACCGATAAACTCATCTTT	CALGELGTGGLGYTDKLIF
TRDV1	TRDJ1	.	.	TGTGCCCTTGGGGAACTCGACGACCTACGGATACCGTTTCGGGGCGATAAACTCATCTTT	CALGELDDLRIPFRGDKLIF
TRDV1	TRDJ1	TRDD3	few	TGTGCTCTTGGGGATTGCTCCCCACACTGGGGGATAAGGGGGTACACCGATAAACTCATCTTT	CALGDCSPHWGIRGYTDKLIF
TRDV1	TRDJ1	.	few	TGTGCTCTTGGGGGGATCGACCTTCCGCAGTACTGGGGTGGATTCACCGATAAACTCATCTTT	CALGGIDLPQYWGGFTDKLIF
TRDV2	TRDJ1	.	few	TGTGCCTGTGTCACCGGACTGGGTGATACGACCGATAAACTCATCTTT	CACVTGLGDTTDKLIF
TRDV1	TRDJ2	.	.	TGTGCTCTTGGGGAACCAAACTTTCTGGGGACCGCCCCTTTGACAGCACAACTCTTCTTT	CALGEPNFLGTAPLTAQLFF
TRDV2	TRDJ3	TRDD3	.	TGTGCCTGCGACACCCTTGTACTGGGGGAACTGAGCTCCTGGGACACCCGACAGATGTTTTTC	CACDTLVLGELSSWDTRQMFF
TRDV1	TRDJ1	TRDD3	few	TGTGCTCTTGGGGCCGCCTCCTACAGAGTACTGGGGGATCCGCACACCGATAAACTCATCTTT	CALGAASYRVLGDPHTDKLIF
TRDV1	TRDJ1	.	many	TGTGCTCTTGGGGAACTCCTCCAGGCCCCTAAGGATGGAGTCTACACCGATAAACTCATCTTT	CALGELLQAPKDGVYTDKLIF
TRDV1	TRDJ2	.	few	TGTGCTCTTGGGGAAGATATGGCAATTCTAGGGGGCAAGGTTTTTCGTAATGATGCCTGTGGTAGTGCTTTGACAGCACAACTCTTCTTT	CALGEDMAILGGKVFRNDACGSALTAQLFF
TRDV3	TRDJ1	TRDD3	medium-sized	TGTGCCTTTTACTGGGGGATACATAGGGTCACCGATAAACTCATCTTT	CAFYWGIHRVTDKLIF
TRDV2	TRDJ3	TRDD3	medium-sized	TGTGCCTGTGACACCCGGGAGCGGGGGATACGCAAGCGGGACACCCGACAGATGTTTTTC	CACDTRERGIRKRDTRQMFF
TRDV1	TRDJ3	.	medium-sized	TGTGCTCTTGGGGAAGGGTGGGCTTCCTACCCCGTACTGGGGAGCTGGGACACCCGACAGATGTTTTTC	CALGEGWASYPVLGSWDTRQMFF
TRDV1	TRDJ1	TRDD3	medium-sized	TGTGCTCTTGGGGAGCGTGGGATACGCTGGAGCGATAAACTCATCTTT	CALGERGIRWSDKLIF
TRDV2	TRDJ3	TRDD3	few	TGTGCCTGTGACACTGGGGGATACTCCTCCTGGGACACCCGACAGACGTTTTTC	CACDTGGYSSWDTRQTFF
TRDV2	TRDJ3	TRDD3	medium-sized	TGTGCCTGTGACACGCTGGGGGGAAGCTCCTGGGACACCCGACAGATGTTTTTC	CACDTLGGSSWDTRQMFF
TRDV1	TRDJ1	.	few	TGTGCTCTTGGGGAAGGAGGTTCTTCCTTAAAAGACTTGTACGGGGATAAACTCATCTTT	CALGEGGSSLKDLYGDKLIF